One sample yielded the 26 T cell receptor beta chains listed below, sequenced in a study of cytotoxic CD8 clonotypes in ibrutinib-treated CLL. The table came from immunoSEQ multiplex PCR; TCRdb's copy has only in-frame clones and leaves some out. The sample has hundreds of thousands of clones, roughly two thirds seen once. Here the sequenced sample was PBMCs, taken after 36 months of ibrutinib treatment. These receptors all come from a human donor with chronic lymphocytic leukemia.

The chain carries TRBV7-6 and TRBJ2-7; a weak D match, TRBD2 (6 bases). This CDR3 comprises 15 residues. The V gene lost 6 bases and the J gene lost 0 bases, with 15 bases spanning the gap. Germline loops: CDR1 SGHVS, CDR2 FNYEAQ. The CDR3 region is CASRPSGSSSYEQYF. CDR3 coding DNA: TGTGCCAGCAGACCGAGCGGGTCCTCCTCCTACGAGCAGTACTTC.

This clone is a singleton in its sample. The gene calls are TRBV10-3 and TRBJ1-6; the match to TRBD1 covers 11 bases. This CDR3 contains 17 residues. Germline V lookup: CDR1 ENHRY, CDR2 SYGVKD. With 3 bases clipped from V and 9 bases from J, the junction kept 10 bases outside the gene matches. CDR3: CAISDLRDRGSGSPLHF. The CDR3 DNA reads TGTGCCATCAGTGATCTCAGGGACAGGGGGTCGGGTTCACCCCTCCACTTT.

The rearrangement joins TRBV11-2 to TRBJ2-7; D is ambiguous. Trimming left V 4 bases short and J 6 bases short, with 13 bases between. In germline, CDR1 is SGHAT, CDR2 FQNNGV. CDR3 length: 13 residues. The CDR3 coding sequence is TGTGCCAGCAGCTCGTTTAGGGAAGTCGAGCAGTACTTC. Its protein is CASSSFREVEQYF.

Here the CDR3 reads CASSIGGVPDEQFF. In DNA, the CDR3 is TGTGCCAGTAGTATTGGAGGGGTTCCGGATGAGCAGTTCTTC. This rearrangement joins TRBV19 to TRBJ2-1; a weak D match, TRBD2 (6 bases). The V gene lost 3 bases and the J gene lost 8 bases, with 14 bases spanning the gap. Germline CDR1 and CDR2: LNHDA and SQIVND (reference sequence). CDR3 length equals 14 residues.

The table lists this clone with a few counts. CDR3 nucleotides: TGTGCCAGCTCTCAAGCGGGAGGCTACGAGCAGTACTTC. Translating gives CASSQAGGYEQYF. The chain carries TRBV18 and TRBJ2-7; 9 bases are shared with TRBD2. CDR1 and CDR2 from the germline V gene are KGHSH and LQKENI. The CDR3 loop spans 13 amino acids. V was pared by 6 bases and J by 3 bases, with 3 bases of the junction left unmatched.

The rearrangement uses TRBV7-6 and TRBJ2-1; TRBD2 matches 13 bases. Germline V gene sequence: CDR1 SGHVS, CDR2 FNYEAQ. Trimming removed 4 bases from V and 10 bases from J; junction bases left unmatched: 7. The CDR3 length is 15 residues. The CDR3 sequence: CASSSRQGLAGEQFF. The CDR3 DNA reads TGTGCCAGCAGCTCAAGACAGGGACTAGCGGGGGAGCAGTTCTTC.

This clone was seen just once. In nucleotides, the CDR3 is TGTGCCAGCAGTTACCCCAGGACAGGTAACCACGAGCAGTACTTC. Translating it yields CASSYPRTGNHEQYF. The V call is TRBV6-5, the J call TRBJ2-7, with 7 nucleotides matching TRBD1. The length of the CDR3 is 15 residues. The V gene end was trimmed by 2 bases and the J gene end by 5 bases; junction bases not matched to a gene: 9. The V gene's germline CDR1 is MNHEY and CDR2 SVGAGI.

V is TRBV27 and J is TRBJ1-2; D is unclear. The CDR3 has 13 residues. Germline V gene data show CDR1 as MNHEY and CDR2 as SMNVEV (reference sequence). V lost 0 bases, J lost 4 bases, and 6 bases lay in between. In DNA form, the CDR3 reads TGTGCCAGCAGTTTATCTTTGGGCTATGGCTACACCTTC. Its protein product is CASSLSLGYGYTF.

The gene calls are TRBV9 and TRBJ2-7; D possibly matches TRBD1 or TRBD2 (5 bases each). The CDR3 extends over 15 amino acids. Germline V CDR1 and CDR2: SGDLS, YYNGEE. V was clipped by 2 bases and J by 2 bases, with 14 bases between them. CDR3 region: CASSVQEADTYEQYF. CDR3 nucleotide sequence: TGTGCCAGCAGCGTCCAGGAGGCGGACACCTACGAGCAGTACTTC.

This chain uses TRBV4-1 with TRBJ2-7, with D possibly TRBD2 on 6 matching bases. V lost 5 bases and J lost 10, with 21 bases in between. The germline V gene encodes CDR1 MGHRA and CDR2 YSYEKL. This CDR3 has 14 residues. DNA for the CDR3: TGCGCCAGCAGCGCGCGGGATTGGGTGGGCGATCAGTACTTC. This codes for CASSARDWVGDQYF.

The chain couples TRBV7-3 to TRBJ1-2; 8 nucleotides line up with TRBD1. Germline values: CDR1 SGHTA, CDR2 FQGTGA. J gave up 7 bases and V 2 bases, and 3 bases lay outside the gene matches. The CDR3 has 13 amino acids. In DNA, the CDR3 is TGTGCCAGCAGCTTAGGACAGGGACGTGGCTACACCTTC. Protein: CASSLGQGRGYTF. Combining the CDR3 with reference TRBV7-3 and TRBJ1-2 gives the whole variable domain GAGVSQTPSNKVTEKGKYVELRCDPISGHTALYWYRQSLGQGPEFLIYFQGTGAADDSGLPNDRFFAVRPEGSVSTLKIQRTERGDSAVYLCASSLGQGRGYTFGSGTRLTVV.

The chain carries TRBV18 and TRBJ2-5, with a tentative D call TRBD1 (6 bases). The germline gives CDR1 KGHSH, CDR2 LQKENI. The germline V and J ends were trimmed by 5 bases and 6 bases, with 13 bases remaining between them. This CDR3 contains 13 residues. The CDR3 reads CASSDRLWQTQYF. DNA for the CDR3: TGTGCCAGCTCAGACAGGCTCTGGCAGACCCAGTACTTC.

V and J are TRBV7-2 and TRBJ2-7; possible D gene TRBD2, 7 bases. The V end lost 1 base, the J end lost 2 bases, and 12 bases lay between the germline ends. This CDR3 has 15 amino acids. Germline V lookup: CDR1 SGHTA, CDR2 FQGNSA. CDR3 sequence (DNA): TGTGCCAGCAGCTTAGTGAGGGGGACTACCTACGAGCAGTACTTC. Its translation is CASSLVRGTTYEQYF.

The chain recombines TRBV14 with TRBJ2-3, with a tentative D call TRBD2 (5 bases). The CDR3 has 13 amino acids. Per the germline V gene, CDR1 is SGHDN and CDR2 is FVKESK. V was shortened by 0 bases and J by 13 bases, with 14 bases between the two germline ends. CDR3 nucleotide sequence: TGTGCCAGCAGCCAAGAAAGAGGGTCCGTTAAGTATTTT. This sequence encodes CASSQERGSVKYF.

The chain recombines TRBV28 with TRBJ2-5; D gene uncertain. Trimming shortened V by 3 bases and J by 4 bases, and 12 bases separated the two germline ends. The CDR3 has 14 residues. CDR1 is MDHEN and CDR2 is SYDVKM in the germline V gene. CDR3 loop: CASSLNHWAETQYF. The DNA for the CDR3 is TGTGCCAGCAGTTTGAACCACTGGGCAGAGACCCAGTACTTC.

This clone was counted only a few times. This sequence joins TRBV7-3 and TRBJ1-2; D remains unclear. With 4 bases removed from V and 3 bases from J, the gap between germline ends came to 12 bases. Looked up from germline, CDR1 is SGHTA and CDR2 is FQGTGA. The CDR3 spans 14 residues. CDR3 sequence reads: CASSSNSGDYGYTF. CDR3 DNA: TGTGCCAGCAGCTCCAACAGCGGAGACTATGGCTACACCTTC.

The V call is TRBV10-3, the J call TRBJ2-2, with 10 nucleotides matching TRBD2. Germline V gene lookup returns CDR1 ENHRY and CDR2 SYGVKD. V lost 10 bases and J lost 7; bases outside the gene matches: 9. This CDR3 has 14 residues. In DNA, the CDR3 is TGTGCCACCGGACTAGCGGAGACTGGCGGGGAGCTGTTTTTT. Encoded protein: CATGLAETGGELFF.

The CDR3 DNA follows: TGTGCCAGCAGTTACTCCCAGGGGGCGCGGGAGCAGTACTTC. Encoded protein: CASSYSQGAREQYF. The chain employs TRBV6-6 and TRBJ2-7; 8 nucleotides match TRBD1. The CDR3 is made up of 14 amino acids. Germline values: CDR1 MNHNY, CDR2 SVGAGI (reference sequence). Trimming cost V 0 bases and J 7 bases; bases outside gene matches: 5.

The V and J genes are TRBV18 and TRBJ2-1, with 10 nucleotides matching TRBD1. The V gene end was trimmed by 4 bases and the J gene end by 8 bases; junction bases not matched to a gene: 8. The CDR3 consists of 15 residues. Germline V gene data show CDR1 as KGHSH and CDR2 as LQKENI. The CDR3 sequence is CASSLRDRGGHEQFF. DNA of the CDR3: TGTGCCAGCTCACTTCGGGACAGGGGAGGCCATGAGCAGTTCTTC.

The gene calls are TRBV7-2 and TRBJ2-5; maybe TRBD1 (6 bases). This CDR3 region has 16 residues. Germline V gives CDR1 SGHTA, CDR2 FQGNSA. V was cut by 5 bases and J by 3 bases, with 19 bases left in between. The CDR3 sequence: CASSPRGGWLEETQYF. DNA for the CDR3: TGTGCCAGCAGCCCGAGAGGGGGTTGGTTGGAAGAGACCCAGTACTTC.

The chain joins TRBV7-2 to TRBJ2-7; 7 bases fit TRBD2. This CDR3 comprises 14 residues. The germline V gene encodes CDR1 SGHTA and CDR2 FQGNSA. V shed 2 bases, J shed 7 bases, and the junction held 8 bases outside the gene matches. CDR3 DNA sequence: TGTGCCAGCAGCTTATCATGGACGGGGGGAGAGCAGTACTTC. Translated, it gives CASSLSWTGGEQYF.

This sequence joins TRBV7-3 and TRBJ1-3, with D possibly being TRBD1 (5 bases). Germline V gene lookup returns CDR1 SGHTA and CDR2 FQGTGA. The ends were cut back, 2 bases at V and 3 bases at J, with 5 bases in the middle. The CDR3 is 13 amino acids. CDR3 bases: TGTGCCAGCAGCTTAGGGGGTGGAAACACCATATATTTT. Translation: CASSLGGGNTIYF.

This chain links TRBV9 with TRBJ2-2; D call uncertain. With 1 base removed from V and 5 bases from J, the gap between germline ends came to 6 bases. The CDR3 sequence is 13 residues long. The germline V gene has CDR1 SGDLS and CDR2 YYNGEE. The CDR3: CASSVTPTGELFF. CDR3 bases: TGTGCCAGCAGCGTAACTCCTACCGGGGAGCTGTTTTTT.

This chain joins TRBV29-1 and TRBJ2-1; D uncertain. The V end was cut by 0 bases, the J end by 9 bases, with 12 bases between. The germline V gene encodes CDR1 SQVTM and CDR2 ANQGSEA. This CDR3 has 13 residues. The CDR3, as DNA: TGCAGCGTTGAAGACGTCGACGGTTTTGAGCAGTTCTTC. It is translated as CSVEDVDGFEQFF.

The chain carries TRBV7-2 and TRBJ2-5; 7 nucleotides agree with TRBD1. Germline V gene lookup returns CDR1 SGHTA and CDR2 FQGNSA. Losses at the gene ends were 6 bases for V and 3 bases for J; bases not matched to a gene: 13. The CDR3 is 16 residues long. The CDR3 sequence is CASSPRYKQGKETQYF. The CDR3 DNA reads as TGTGCCAGCAGTCCGCGGTATAAACAGGGGAAAGAGACCCAGTACTTC. Variable domain in full (rest from reference TRBV7-2 and TRBJ2-5): GAGVSQSPSNKVTEKGKDVELRCDPISGHTALYWYRQSLGQGLEFLIYFQGNSAPDKSGLPSDRFSAERTGGSVSTLTIQRTQQEDSAVYLCASSPRYKQGKETQYFGPGTRLLVL.

This chain links TRBV13 with TRBJ1-1, with D perhaps TRBD1 (6 bases). The V gene lost 5 bases and the J gene lost 8 bases, with 21 bases spanning the gap. The CDR3 extends over 15 amino acids. Germline V CDR1 and CDR2: PRHDT, FYEKMQ (reference sequence). The CDR3 DNA follows: TGTGCCAGCAGCCCCCGGACAGTCTTCCAGGGCGAAGCTTTCTTT. This codes for CASSPRTVFQGEAFF.